This T cell receptor (beta chain) is drawn from a study of cytomegalovirus exposure and HLA in healthy donors. This PCR relied on a set of 60 Vbeta primers and 13 Jbeta primers. Profiling relied on immunoSEQ multiplex PCR, and the TCRdb table lists in-frame clones only, not all of them. The data hold about 59,000 clones, with more than 70% observed a single time. Study-wide results and caveats: Cytomegalovirus status, reportedly, was diagnosed with high specificity and sensitivity by the classifier.

This clone was seen a handful of times. The antigen remains undetermined. Trimming took 0 bases from V and 6 from J, leaving 15 bases between them. The CDR3 totals 16 residues. Germline assignment: CDR1 LGHNA and CDR2 YNFKEQ. The chain couples TRBV4-2 to TRBJ1-5; possible D gene TRBD1, 5 bases. Sequenced sample: PBMCs. The clonotype originates from a man aged 25 to 40 in good health and CMV-seropositive. The DNA of the CDR3 is TGTGCCAGCAGCCAAGATGAGGGGACGGGAGGTCAGCCCCAGCATTTT. Protein sequence: CASSQDEGTGGQPQHF.